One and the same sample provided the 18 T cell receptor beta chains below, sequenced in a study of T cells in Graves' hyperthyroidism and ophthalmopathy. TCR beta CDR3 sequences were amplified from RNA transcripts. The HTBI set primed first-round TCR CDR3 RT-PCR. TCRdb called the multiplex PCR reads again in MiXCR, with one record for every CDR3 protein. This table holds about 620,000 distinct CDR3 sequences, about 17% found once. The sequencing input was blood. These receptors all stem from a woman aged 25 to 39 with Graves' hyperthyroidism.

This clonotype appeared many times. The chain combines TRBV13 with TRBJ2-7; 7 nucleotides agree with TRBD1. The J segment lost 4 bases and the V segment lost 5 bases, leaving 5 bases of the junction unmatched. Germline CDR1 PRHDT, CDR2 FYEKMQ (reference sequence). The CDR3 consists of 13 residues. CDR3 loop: CASSGTAEYEQYF. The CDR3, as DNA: TGTGCCAGCAGCGGGACAGCGGAATACGAGCAGTACTTC.

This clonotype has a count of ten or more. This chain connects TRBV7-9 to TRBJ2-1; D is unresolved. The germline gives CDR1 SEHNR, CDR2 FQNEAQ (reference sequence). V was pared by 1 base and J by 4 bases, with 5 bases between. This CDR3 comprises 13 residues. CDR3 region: CASSLGEYNEQFF. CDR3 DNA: TGTGCCAGCAGCTTAGGGGAATACAATGAGCAGTTCTTC.

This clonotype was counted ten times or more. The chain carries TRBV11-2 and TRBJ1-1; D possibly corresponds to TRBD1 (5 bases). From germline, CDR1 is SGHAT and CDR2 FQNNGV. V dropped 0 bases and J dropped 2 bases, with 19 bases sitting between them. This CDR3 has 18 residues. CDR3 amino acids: CASSLDRVGVGVNTEAFF. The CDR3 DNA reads TGTGCCAGCAGCTTAGACAGGGTTGGGGTTGGGGTCAACACTGAAGCTTTCTTT.

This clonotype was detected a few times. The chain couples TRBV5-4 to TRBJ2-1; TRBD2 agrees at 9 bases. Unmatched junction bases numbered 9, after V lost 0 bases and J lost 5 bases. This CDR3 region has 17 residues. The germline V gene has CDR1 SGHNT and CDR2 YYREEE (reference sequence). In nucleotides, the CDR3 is TGTGCCAGCAGCTTGGCGGGTAGCGGGAGATCCAACAATGAGCAGTTCTTC. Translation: CASSLAGSGRSNNEQFF.

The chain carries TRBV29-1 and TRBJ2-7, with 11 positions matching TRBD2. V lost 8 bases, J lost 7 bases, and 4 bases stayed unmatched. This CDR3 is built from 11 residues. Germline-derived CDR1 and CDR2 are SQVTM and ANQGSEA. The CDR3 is CSPGLAVEQYF. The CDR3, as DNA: TGCAGCCCGGGACTAGCGGTGGAGCAGTACTTC.

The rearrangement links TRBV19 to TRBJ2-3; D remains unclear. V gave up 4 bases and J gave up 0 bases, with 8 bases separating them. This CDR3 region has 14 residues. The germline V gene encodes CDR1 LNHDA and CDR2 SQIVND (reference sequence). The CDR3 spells CASSRVVSTDTQYF. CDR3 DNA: TGTGCCAGTAGTAGGGTAGTAAGCACAGATACGCAGTATTTT.

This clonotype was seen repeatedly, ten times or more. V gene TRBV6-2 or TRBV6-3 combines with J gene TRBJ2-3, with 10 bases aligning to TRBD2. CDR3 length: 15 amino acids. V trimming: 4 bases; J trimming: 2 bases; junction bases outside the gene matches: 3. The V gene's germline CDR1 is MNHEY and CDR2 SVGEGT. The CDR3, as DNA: TGTGCCAGCAGTTGGAGCGGGAGGGACACAGATACGCAGTATTTT. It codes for CASSWSGRDTDTQYF.

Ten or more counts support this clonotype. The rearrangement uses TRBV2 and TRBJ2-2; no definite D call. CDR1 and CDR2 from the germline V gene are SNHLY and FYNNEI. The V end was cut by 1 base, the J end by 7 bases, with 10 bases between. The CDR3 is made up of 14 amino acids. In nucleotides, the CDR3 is TGTGCCAGCAGTGAAGTTCGGGTCGGCGGGGAGCTGTTTTTT. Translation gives CASSEVRVGGELFF.

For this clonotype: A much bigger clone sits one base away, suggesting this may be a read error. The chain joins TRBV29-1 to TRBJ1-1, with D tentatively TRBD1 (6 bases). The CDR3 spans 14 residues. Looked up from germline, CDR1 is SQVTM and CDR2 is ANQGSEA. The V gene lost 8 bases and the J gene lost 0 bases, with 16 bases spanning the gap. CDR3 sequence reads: CSRGAGHVNTEAFF. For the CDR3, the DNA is TGCAGCCGGGGGGCAGGGCACGTGAACACTGAAGCTTTCTTT.

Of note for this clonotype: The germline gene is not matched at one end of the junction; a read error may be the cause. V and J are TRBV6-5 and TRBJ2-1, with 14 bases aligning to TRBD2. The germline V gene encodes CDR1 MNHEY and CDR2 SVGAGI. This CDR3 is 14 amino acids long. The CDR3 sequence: CASSYPGTSGSSVF. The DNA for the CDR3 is TGTGCCAGCAGTTACCCCGGGACTAGCGGGAGTTCGGTCTTC.

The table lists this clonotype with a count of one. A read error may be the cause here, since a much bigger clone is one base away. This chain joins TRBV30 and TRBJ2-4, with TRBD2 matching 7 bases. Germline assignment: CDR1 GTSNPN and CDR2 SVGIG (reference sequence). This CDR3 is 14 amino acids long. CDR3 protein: CARSGGGGGNIQYF. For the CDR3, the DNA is TGTGCCCGGAGTGGCGGGGGAGGTGGGAACATTCAGTACTTC.

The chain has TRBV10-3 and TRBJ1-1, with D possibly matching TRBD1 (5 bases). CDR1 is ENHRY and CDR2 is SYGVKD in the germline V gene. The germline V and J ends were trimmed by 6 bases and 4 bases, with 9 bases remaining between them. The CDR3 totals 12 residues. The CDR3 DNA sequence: TGTGCCATCAGGGTCGACAGCACTGAAGCTTTCTTT. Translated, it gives CAIRVDSTEAFF.

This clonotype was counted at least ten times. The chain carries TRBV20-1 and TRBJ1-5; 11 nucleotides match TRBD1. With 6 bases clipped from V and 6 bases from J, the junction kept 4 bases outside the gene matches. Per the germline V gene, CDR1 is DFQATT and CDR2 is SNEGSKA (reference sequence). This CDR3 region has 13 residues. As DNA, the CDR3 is TGCAGTGCGGGACAGGGGGGATCTCAGCCCCAGCATTTT. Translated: CSAGQGGSQPQHF.

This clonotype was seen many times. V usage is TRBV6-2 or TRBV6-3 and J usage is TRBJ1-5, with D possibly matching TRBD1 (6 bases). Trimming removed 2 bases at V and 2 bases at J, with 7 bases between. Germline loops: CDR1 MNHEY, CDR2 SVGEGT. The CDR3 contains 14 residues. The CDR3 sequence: CASSYRTGNQPQHF. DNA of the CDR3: TGTGCCAGCAGTTACAGGACAGGCAATCAGCCCCAGCATTTT.

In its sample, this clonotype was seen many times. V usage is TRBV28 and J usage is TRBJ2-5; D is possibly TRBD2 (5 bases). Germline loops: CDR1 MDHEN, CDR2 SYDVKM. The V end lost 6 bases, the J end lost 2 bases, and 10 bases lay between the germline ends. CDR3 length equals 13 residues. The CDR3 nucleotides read TGTGCCAGCAGGGAGGACGCGCAAGAGACCCAGTACTTC. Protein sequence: CASREDAQETQYF.

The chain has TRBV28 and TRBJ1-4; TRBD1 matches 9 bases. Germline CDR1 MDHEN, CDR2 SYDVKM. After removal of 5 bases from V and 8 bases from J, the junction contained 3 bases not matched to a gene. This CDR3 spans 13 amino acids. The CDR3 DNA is TGTGCCAGCAGTAGGACAGGGGTGGAAAAACTGTTTTTT. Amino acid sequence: CASSRTGVEKLFF. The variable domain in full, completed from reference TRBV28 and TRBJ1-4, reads DVKVTQSSRYLVKRTGEKVFLECVQDMDHENMFWYRQDPGLGLRLIYFSYDVKMKEKGDIPEGYSVSREKKERFSLILESASTNQTSMYLCASSRTGVEKLFFGSGTQLSVL.

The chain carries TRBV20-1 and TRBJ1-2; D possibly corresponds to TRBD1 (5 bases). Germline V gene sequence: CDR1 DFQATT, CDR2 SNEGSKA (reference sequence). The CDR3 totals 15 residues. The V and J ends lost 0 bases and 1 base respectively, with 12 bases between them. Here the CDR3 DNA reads TGCAGTGCTAGAGAAGTCCCAGGGCTTAACTATGGCTACACCTTC. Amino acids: CSAREVPGLNYGYTF.

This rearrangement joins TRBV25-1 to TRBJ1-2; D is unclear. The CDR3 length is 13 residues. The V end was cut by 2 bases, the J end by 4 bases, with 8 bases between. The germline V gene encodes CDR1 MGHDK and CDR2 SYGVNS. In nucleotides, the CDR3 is TGTGCCAGCAGTGAAGGGCAGGTCTATGGCTACACCTTC. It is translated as CASSEGQVYGYTF.